The 16 T cell receptor beta chains presented below share a single source sample, sequenced in a study of T cell repertoires in cytomegalovirus infection (dated 2019 in TCRdb). The sample's treatment or condition label, in plain terms: in vitro stimulation with specific CMV peptide epitopes to enrich CMV-specific T cells. Sequencing relied on an Illumina HiSeq 1500. The public reads were reprocessed in TCRdb via fastp at Q25 and MiXCR, keeping in-frame beta chains. Entries are consolidated by CDR3 protein sequence, retaining the most common genes and DNA. The sample has fewer than 55,000 distinct CDR3 sequences on record, around 19% of them singletons. The top ten clonotypes cover roughly 75% of the sample. Their recognized antigens are unknown. The sample in question was CD8+ T cells from cultured PBMCs, obtained from culture after CMV antigen stimulation. The receptors shown here come from a human donor in good health (CMV status not recorded). Some clones in this sample may be carry-over from other donors' samples.

The chain combines TRBV27 with TRBJ2-5; weak D call: TRBD1 (6 bases). The V gene's germline CDR1 is MNHEY and CDR2 SMNVEV (reference sequence). V was shortened by 6 bases and J by 4 bases, with 12 bases between the two germline ends. This CDR3 is built from 13 residues. The CDR3 DNA follows: TGTGCCAGCAGCAGGACAGTAGGAGAGACCCAGTACTTC. It yields the protein CASSRTVGETQYF.

This clonotype has only a few counts. The CDR3 region is CASAAGGPTEAFF. The CDR3, as DNA: TGTGCTAGTGCTGCGGGGGGTCCGACTGAAGCTTTCTTT. The rearrangement links TRBV12-5 to TRBJ1-1, with D possibly being TRBD1 (5 bases). The germline gives CDR1 LGHNT, CDR2 FRNRAP. This CDR3 is built from 13 residues. The V end lost 7 bases, the J end lost 5 bases, and 14 bases lay between the germline ends.

The V gene is TRBV7-2, the J gene TRBJ2-7, with no clear D. CDR1 SGHTA and CDR2 FQGNSA come from the germline V gene. V gave up 1 base and J gave up 0 bases, with 10 bases separating them. The CDR3 is 15 residues long. The CDR3 nucleotides are TGTGCCAGCAGCTTAGAACTGCCAAGCTCCTACGAGCAGTACTTC. This codes for CASSLELPSSYEQYF.

The chain combines TRBV7-8 with TRBJ2-3; D is perhaps TRBD2 (7 bases). The germline CDR1 and CDR2 sequences are SGHVS and FQNEAQ. The CDR3 extends over 13 amino acids. V shed 5 bases and J shed 2 bases, with 8 bases lying between them. This CDR3 reads CASSGGATDTQYF. The CDR3 coding sequence is TGTGCCAGCAGCGGGGGGGCCACAGATACGCAGTATTTT.

As DNA, the CDR3 is TGTGCCAGCAGCCGAACAGCTACTAAGCAGTTCTTC. Translating it yields CASSRTATKQFF. This chain connects TRBV12-3 or TRBV12-4 to TRBJ2-1; unclear D gene. The CDR3 totals 12 residues. V was clipped by 6 bases and J by 11 bases, with 14 bases between them.

The chain combines TRBV7-8 with TRBJ1-5; no definite D call. CDR3 length: 15 residues. The V end lost 5 bases, the J end lost 1 base, and 12 bases lay between the germline ends. Germline lookup yields CDR1 SGHVS and CDR2 FQNEAQ. The CDR3 protein is CASSPSTWSNQPQHF. In DNA, the CDR3 is TGTGCCAGCAGCCCCTCTACATGGAGCAATCAGCCCCAGCATTTT. Complete variable domain (other parts from reference TRBV7-8 and TRBJ1-5): GAGVSQSPRYKVAKRGQDVALRCDPISGHVSLFWYQQALGQGPEFLTYFQNEAQLDKSGLPSDRFFAERPEGSVSTLKIQRTQQEDSAVYLCASSPSTWSNQPQHFGDGTRLSIL.

This chain joins TRBV7-9 and TRBJ1-6; 8 bases align to TRBD1. The germline V gene has CDR1 SEHNR and CDR2 FQNEAQ (reference sequence). J gave up 8 bases and V 5 bases, and 8 bases lay outside the gene matches. The CDR3 spans 15 residues. The CDR3: CASSPRTGKDSPLHF. The CDR3, as DNA: TGTGCCAGCAGCCCGAGGACAGGGAAGGATTCACCCCTCCACTTT.

The chain recombines TRBV11-1 with TRBJ2-1, with TRBD2 as a possible D gene (7 bases). The V gene's germline CDR1 is SGHAT and CDR2 FQDESV (reference sequence). This CDR3 is built from 13 residues. V was clipped by 5 bases and J by 9 bases, with 14 bases between them. The CDR3 nucleotides are TGTGCCAGCAGCGAGGGGGGGGGCAGTGAGCAGTTCTTC. Its protein product is CASSEGGGSEQFF.

The rearrangement joins TRBV7-8 to TRBJ2-6; 12 bases line up with TRBD2. The V gene end was trimmed by 3 bases and the J gene end by 9 bases; junction bases not matched to a gene: 15. The CDR3 extends over 19 amino acids. CDR1 and CDR2 (germline): SGHVS, FQNEAQ. The CDR3 protein is CASSLSLAGGPSRDNVLTF. In DNA form, the CDR3 reads TGTGCCAGCAGCTTGTCTCTAGCGGGGGGGCCAAGTCGGGACAACGTCCTGACTTTC. Looking up the rest from reference TRBV7-8 and TRBJ2-6 gives the full variable domain: GAGVSQSPRYKVAKRGQDVALRCDPISGHVSLFWYQQALGQGPEFLTYFQNEAQLDKSGLPSDRFFAERPEGSVSTLKIQRTQQEDSAVYLCASSLSLAGGPSRDNVLTFGAGSRLTVL.

The V gene is TRBV7-6, the J gene TRBJ1-1, with D possibly being TRBD1 (5 bases). With 5 bases removed from V and 1 base from J, the gap between germline ends came to 17 bases. The germline gives CDR1 SGHVS, CDR2 FNYEAQ. The CDR3 is 16 residues long. For the CDR3, the DNA is TGTGCCAGCAGCCGGAAGGCGGGGCAGACGAACACTGAAGCTTTCTTT. It encodes CASSRKAGQTNTEAFF.

This clonotype was seen more than once but under ten times. The chain recombines TRBV4-1 with TRBJ1-4, with D perhaps matching TRBD1 (6 bases). The CDR3 sequence is 15 residues long. V was clipped by 3 bases and J by 6 bases, with 14 bases between them. The germline CDR1 and CDR2 sequences are MGHRA and YSYEKL. CDR3 sequence: CASSHLQGSDEKLFF. In DNA, the CDR3 is TGCGCCAGCAGCCACCTACAGGGATCGGATGAAAAACTGTTTTTT.

CDR3 in DNA: TGCGCCAGCAGCCAAGATTCAGGTTTCGGCACTGAAGCTTTCTTT. Translating gives CASSQDSGFGTEAFF. V gene TRBV4-1 combines with J gene TRBJ1-1; D call uncertain. V lost 0 bases to trimming and J lost 4 bases, with 12 bases between them. Germline-derived CDR1 and CDR2 are MGHRA and YSYEKL. The CDR3 length is 15 residues.

This clonotype was observed a handful of times. V is TRBV7-6 and J is TRBJ1-1; D gene uncertain. Between the trimmed V and J ends, which lost 4 bases and 7 bases, there was a span of 10 bases. Germline loops: CDR1 SGHVS, CDR2 FNYEAQ. This CDR3 has 12 residues. This chain's CDR3 is CASSSPGSEAFF. In nucleotides, the CDR3 is TGTGCCAGCAGCTCCCCCGGGAGTGAAGCTTTCTTT.

This clonotype has a handful of counts. The chain combines TRBV6-6 with TRBJ2-3; 8 nucleotides agree with TRBD2. The CDR3 has 13 residues. Germline values: CDR1 MNHNY, CDR2 SVGAGI (reference sequence). V lost 7 bases and J lost 3; bases outside the gene matches: 3. For the CDR3, the DNA is TGTGCCAGCATCCCTAGCGGGACAGATACGCAGTATTTT. Amino acid sequence: CASIPSGTDTQYF.

This clonotype turned up a few times. This chain joins TRBV15 and TRBJ1-2, with 11 bases that match TRBD1. Trimming at V came to 5 bases and at J to 7 bases, leaving 6 bases not matched to a gene. Germline-derived CDR1 and CDR2 are LNHNV and YYDKDF (reference sequence). The CDR3 runs 14 residues. CDR3: CATSEDRGPGGYTF. The CDR3 region has the DNA TGTGCCACCAGCGAGGACAGGGGGCCGGGTGGCTACACCTTC. The whole variable domain, remainder taken from reference TRBV15 and TRBJ1-2, is DAMVIQNPRYQVTQFGKPVTLSCSQTLNHNVMYWYQQKSSQAPKLLFHYYDKDFNNEADTPDNFQSRRPNTSFCFLDIRSPGLGDTAMYLCATSEDRGPGGYTFGSGTRLTVV.

This clonotype was picked up a small number of times. V is TRBV6-2 or TRBV6-3 and J is TRBJ2-7; D unclear. The germline CDR1 and CDR2 sequences are MNHEY and SVGEGT. CDR3 length: 13 residues. Deletions cut 1 base from V and 3 bases from J, with 7 bases between. The CDR3 DNA reads as TGTGCCAGCAGTTACTTCCTACTCTACGAGCAGTACTTC. Encoded protein: CASSYFLLYEQYF.